This TCR beta chain stems from a study of brain T cells in children with intractable seizures. Time point indicated: blood from clinic visit 5 months post-surgery; TSC patient then seizure free. Patients received at least one anti-epileptic drug before surgery. V was clipped by 2 bases and J by 2 bases, with 13 bases between them. The CDR3 runs 14 residues. Germline CDR1 and CDR2: GTSNPN and SVGIG (reference sequence). Clones were sequenced by immunoSEQ multiplex PCR, and TCRdb holds only the in-frame ones, with some missing. The sample shows about 350,000 clones, roughly 92% of them seen only once. The V call is TRBV30, the J call TRBJ2-7, with D tentatively TRBD2 (5 bases). The clonotype comes from a boy less than two years old with tuberous sclerosis and intractable seizures. Sample: peripheral blood, taken 5 to 6 months after surgery. The CDR3 nucleotides read TGTGCCTGGAGTCCTACTAGAGTTACCTACGAGCAGTACTTC. Translating it yields CAWSPTRVTYEQYF.